The sequence of this T cell receptor beta chain was determined in a study of vaccination effects on CD4 cells after COVID-19. Study at large: The median interval between the second dose and post-vaccine sampling was 72 days.

Germline V gene lookup returns CDR1 SGHRS and CDR2 YFSETQ. This CDR3 spans 14 amino acids. Trimming removed 4 bases at V and 1 base at J, with 11 bases between. Overall study findings and caveats: Among infection- and vaccine-induced clones, marked clonal contraction occurred late after vaccination. Researchers report that only 1 of 255 vaccine-induced clones in healthy vaccinees cross-reacted with common cold coronaviruses.

Concerning this clone: What it recognizes is unknown.

Antigen-specific CD4+ T cells were expanded (with viral peptide pools) by the ViraFEST assay ahead of sequencing. CD4+ T cells were isolated after around 10 days of culture. Each participant received a vaccine that was either BNT162b2 or mRNA-1273, given as two doses. Recipients of the vaccine had no prior SARS-CoV-2 infection and negative nucleocapsid antibodies. Only in-frame clones appear in the TCRdb table, and some are missing; sequencing was by immunoSEQ multiplex PCR. The table records 57,000 or so clones, 73% of them present only once. This specimen was CD4+ T cells from PBMCs cultured with HCoV-229E spike peptides, taken after COVID-19 vaccination. The chain carries TRBV5-1 and TRBJ2-5; D unresolved. The source is a human donor who received a COVID-19 vaccine. The CDR3 loop reads CASSRGRFQETQYF. CDR3 DNA: TGCGCCAGCAGCCGAGGACGGTTCCAAGAGACCCAGTACTTC.